One and the same sample provided the 2 T cell receptor beta chains below, sequenced in a study of blood T cell repertoires in COVID-19. Assay: immunoSEQ multiplex PCR; the TCRdb copy retains only in-frame clones and omits some. The profile shows about 500,000 clones, 85% to 90% of them singletons. The sample comprised peripheral blood. The receptors derive from a woman aged 50 to 60 with COVID-19, enrolled during active disease.

The gene calls are TRBV9 and TRBJ1-5; D might be TRBD1 (6 bases). V lost 3 bases and J 0 bases, leaving 7 bases between the germline ends. The CDR3 extends over 14 amino acids. Per germline, CDR1 SGDLS and CDR2 YYNGEE. CDR3 sequence (DNA): TGTGCCAGCAGCGCGACAGGTAGCAATCAGCCCCAGCATTTT. It specifies CASSATGSNQPQHF.

The chain couples TRBV4-2 to TRBJ1-1, with no clear D. Germline V gives CDR1 LGHNA, CDR2 YNFKEQ. Trimming pared 1 base from V and 4 bases from J, leaving 7 bases between. The CDR3 spans 13 residues. CDR3 loop: CASSQGLSTEAFF. CDR3 in DNA: TGTGCCAGCAGCCAAGGACTAAGCACTGAAGCTTTCTTT.